One sample yielded the 16 T cell receptor beta chains listed below, sequenced in a study of blood T cell repertoires in COVID-19. The repertoire was sequenced with immunoSEQ multiplex PCR; TCRdb's copy has only in-frame clones and lacks some. The profile shows approximately 350,000 clones, 65% to 85% of them singletons. Sample: peripheral blood. These receptors came from a young man with active or convalescent COVID-19.

The J gene is TRBJ2-5, the V gene TRBV7-9; D perhaps matches TRBD2 (8 bases). Germline V gene data show CDR1 as SEHNR and CDR2 as FQNEAQ (reference sequence). V lost 4 bases to trimming and J lost 9 bases, with 24 bases between them. The CDR3 is made up of 16 amino acids. The CDR3 reads CASSSRGSGLGDPQYF. The CDR3 bases are TGTGCCAGCAGCTCCAGGGGGTCGGGACTAGGGGATCCCCAGTACTTC.

This chain uses TRBV4-2 with TRBJ1-5; D remains unclear. CDR1 LGHNA and CDR2 YNFKEQ come from the germline V gene. The CDR3 runs 14 residues. V was cut by 3 bases and J by 3 bases, with 9 bases left in between. The CDR3, as DNA: TGTGCCAGCAGCCAGAGGGTCTCCAATCAGCCCCAGCATTTT. Amino acids: CASSQRVSNQPQHF.

The V and J genes are TRBV18 and TRBJ2-6, with D perhaps matching TRBD1 (6 bases). This CDR3 is built from 16 residues. CDR1 and CDR2 from the germline V gene are KGHSH and LQKENI. Trimming removed 4 bases from V and 0 bases from J, with 10 bases in between. In DNA, the CDR3 is TGTGCCAGCTCACTACAGGGTCCCTCTGGGGCCAACGTCCTGACTTTC. Translating gives CASSLQGPSGANVLTF.

This clone showed up just once. The V and J genes are TRBV28 and TRBJ2-1; no clear D gene. The CDR3 runs 11 residues. Germline CDR1 MDHEN, CDR2 SYDVKM. Between the trimmed V and J ends, which lost 3 bases and 10 bases, there was a span of 7 bases. CDR3 DNA: TGTGCCAGCAGTTTTATCGGGGAGCAGTTCTTC. It specifies CASSFIGEQFF.

Concerning this clone itself: The sample carries other DNA sequences with the same CDR3. V and J are TRBV5-1 and TRBJ1-1; 8 bases agree with TRBD1. The CDR3 consists of 14 residues. In germline, CDR1 is SGHRS, CDR2 YFSETQ. V lost 1 base to trimming and J lost 3 bases; unmatched junction nucleotides: 2. CDR3 in DNA: TGCGCCAGCAGCTTGACAGGGGGGGACACTGAAGCTTTCTTT. It encodes CASSLTGGDTEAFF.

The J gene is TRBJ1-4, the V gene TRBV2; 7 nucleotides match TRBD1. CDR3 length equals 13 residues. V was clipped by 9 bases and J by 8 bases; unmatched bases: 9. CDR1 and CDR2 from the germline V gene are SNHLY and FYNNEI. For the CDR3, the DNA is TGTGCCAGTAACAGGGGATTAGAGGAAAAACTGTTTTTT. It translates to CASNRGLEEKLFF.

V is TRBV12-5 and J is TRBJ1-5; 7 bases agree with TRBD1. Trimming removed 0 bases from V and 4 bases from J; junction bases left unmatched: 3. Germline V gene data show CDR1 as LGHNT and CDR2 as FRNRAP. The CDR3 spans 15 residues. The CDR3 is CASGLVQGTNQPQHF. DNA for the CDR3: TGTGCTAGTGGTTTGGTACAGGGGACGAATCAGCCCCAGCATTTT.

The chain carries TRBV7-2 and TRBJ2-3; D is unresolved. Germline CDR1 and CDR2: SGHTA and FQGNSA. Between the trimmed V and J ends, which lost 2 bases and 6 bases, there was a span of 9 bases. The CDR3 is 13 amino acids. The CDR3 region is CASSLQTDDTQYF. The CDR3 nucleotides are TGTGCCAGCAGCTTACAAACAGACGATACGCAGTATTTT.

The V call is TRBV7-8, the J call TRBJ2-5; TRBD2 matches at 7 bases. V was pared by 0 bases and J by 0 bases, with 7 bases of the junction left unmatched. Germline loops: CDR1 SGHVS, CDR2 FQNEAQ. This CDR3 has 17 amino acids. The CDR3 bases are TGTGCCAGCAGCTTAGCCCTAGCGGAACCCCACCAAGAGACCCAGTACTTC. Residues: CASSLALAEPHQETQYF.

This clone came up once. The chain carries TRBV5-4 and TRBJ2-7, with 7 bases aligning to TRBD2. V shed 7 bases, J shed 5 bases, and the junction held 12 bases outside the gene matches. CDR3 length: 14 residues. The germline V gene has CDR1 SGHNT and CDR2 YYREEE (reference sequence). The CDR3, as DNA: TGTGCCAGCTCTTCCGGGGGAGGGCCCCACGAGCAGTACTTC. Translated: CASSSGGGPHEQYF.

The chain couples TRBV6-5 to TRBJ1-2, with unresolved D. Germline loops: CDR1 MNHEY, CDR2 SVGAGI. The CDR3 has 13 residues. Trimming pared 7 bases from V and 0 bases from J, leaving 9 bases between. This CDR3 is CASIDATNYGYTF. The CDR3 bases are TGTGCCAGCATCGATGCTACTAACTATGGCTACACCTTC.

The CDR3 sequence: CASSLILASGGEQYF. Here the CDR3 DNA reads TGTGCCAGCAGCTTGATACTCGCCAGCGGGGGGGAGCAGTACTTC. The chain combines TRBV5-5 with TRBJ2-7; TRBD2 matches 9 bases. CDR1 is SGHKS and CDR2 is YYEKEE in the germline V gene (reference sequence). V was pared by 1 base and J by 7 bases, with 9 bases of the junction left unmatched. The CDR3 loop spans 15 amino acids.

This chain joins TRBV19 and TRBJ1-5, with D perhaps TRBD1 (6 bases). CDR1 is LNHDA, CDR2 SQIVND, per germline (reference sequence). The CDR3 runs to 15 residues. The V end was cut by 2 bases, the J end by 7 bases, with 15 bases between. The DNA for the CDR3 is TGTGCCAGTAGTATAACGAGGGGGGGTACGCAGCCCCAGCATTTT. As protein: CASSITRGGTQPQHF.

CDR3 bases: TGTGCCACCCGTACACACAGGACACTCTATAATTCACCCCTCCACTTT. Amino acids: CATRTHRTLYNSPLHF. The chain is built from TRBV24-1 and TRBJ1-6, with a tentative D call TRBD1 (5 bases). The V end was cut by 9 bases, the J end by 3 bases, with 17 bases between. The CDR3 has 16 residues. CDR1 and CDR2 (germline): KGHDR, SFDVKD.

The V call is TRBV7-2, the J call TRBJ2-7; TRBD1 might be the D (5 bases). CDR1 SGHTA and CDR2 FQGNSA come from the germline V gene. The CDR3 consists of 14 residues. V was clipped by 4 bases and J by 3 bases, with 13 bases between them. CDR3 sequence: CASSSSGANYEQYF. The CDR3 DNA follows: TGTGCCAGCAGCTCGAGTGGGGCGAACTACGAGCAGTACTTC.

This clone was seen only once. The chain joins TRBV9 to TRBJ2-3; 7 bases line up with TRBD2. The germline gives CDR1 SGDLS, CDR2 YYNGEE. This CDR3 is built from 16 residues. Trimming took 2 bases from V and 2 from J; bases not matched to a gene: 8. This CDR3 reads CASSVGGTGFTDTQYF. The DNA of the CDR3 is TGTGCCAGCAGCGTGGGGGGGACTGGTTTCACAGATACGCAGTATTTT. Drawing the rest from reference TRBV9 and TRBJ2-3, the complete variable domain is DSGVTQTPKHLITATGQRVTLRCSPRSGDLSVYWYQQSLDQGLQFLIQYYNGEERAKGNILERFSAQQFPDLHSELNLSSLELGDSALYFCASSVGGTGFTDTQYFGPGTRLTVL.